Listed below are T cell receptor beta chains from one sample, sequenced in a study of technical replicates of blood from a handful of donors. Produced via immunoSEQ multiplex PCR; TCRdb's table is partial and in-frame only. This sample has around 62,000 clones, with 95% to 98% found just once. Sequenced sample: T cells isolated from PBMCs. The receptor set was obtained from a human donor in good health. CDR3s leave out the opening cysteine and the closing phenylalanine or tryptophan. The order of the fields is J gene, CDR3 length, V gene, CDR3 protein.

TRBJ2-7,12,TRBV15,ATSWDRELVEQY
TRBJ2-7,9,TRBV29-1,SVGGLNEQY
TRBJ2-1,16,TRBV10-1,ASSESFRTAGGPSEQF
TRBJ2-2,15,TRBV7-6,ASSRITGGAGTGELF
TRBJ1-4,13,TRBV9,ASSLEGQLNEKLF
TRBJ2-2,14,TRBV9,ASSVAGRANTGELF
TRBJ2-2,12,TRBV5-1,ASSLTVDTGELF
TRBJ2-3,13,TRBV28,ASRPGLASTDTQY
TRBJ2-1,10,TRBV7-8,ASSLARGEQF
TRBJ2-2,10,TRBV9,ASTLNTGELF
TRBJ1-2,10,TRBV11-2,ASINNRGGYT
TRBJ1-2,12,TRBV30,AWRGTGTVYGYT
TRBJ1-1,13,TRBV9,ASSAAGQGGTEAF
TRBJ1-2,11,TRBV28,ASSLNPLYGYT
TRBJ2-7,11,TRBV27,ASSRGRSYEQY
TRBJ1-1,13,TRBV19,ASKRDSSLGTEAF
TRBJ2-3,14,TRBV11-3,ASSTGTSGSTDTQY